These 29 T cell receptor beta chains share one sample of origin, sequenced in a study of T cells in localized non-small cell lung cancer. The assay was immunoSEQ multiplex PCR, and TCRdb's table has in-frame clones only and misses some. The sample has tens of thousands of clones, over 80% seen once. The sample here was peripheral blood, taken before any cancer treatment. These receptors all come from a woman aged 35 to 70 with stage I lung adenocarcinoma.

The V call is TRBV18, the J call TRBJ2-3, with TRBD2 matching over 10 bases. The length of the CDR3 is 17 residues. Germline CDR1 is KGHSH and CDR2 is LQKENI. J gave up 5 bases and V 4 bases, and 12 bases lay outside the gene matches. The CDR3 DNA follows: TGTGCCAGCTCACGCACCGGCCTAGCGGGAGCTGTAGATACGCAGTATTTT. Its translation is CASSRTGLAGAVDTQYF.

This chain links TRBV6-1 with TRBJ2-7; D gene ambiguous. CDR1 and CDR2 (germline): MNHNS, SASEGT. Trimming removed 5 bases at V and 3 bases at J, with 8 bases between. The CDR3 runs to 12 residues. CDR3 sequence: CASSYSFYEQYF. The CDR3 nucleotides are TGTGCCAGCAGTTATTCTTTCTACGAGCAGTACTTC.

CDR3: CASSIVVGSAYEQYF. CDR3 bases: TGTGCCAGTAGTATAGTGGTCGGGAGCGCCTACGAGCAGTACTTC. This chain uses TRBV19 with TRBJ2-7; D may be TRBD2 (6 bases). CDR1 and CDR2 from the germline V gene are LNHDA and SQIVND (reference sequence). The V gene lost 1 base and the J gene lost 2 bases, with 12 bases spanning the gap. This CDR3 spans 15 amino acids.

The chain has TRBV6-1 and TRBJ2-1; D is ambiguous. CDR1 MNHNS and CDR2 SASEGT come from the germline V gene. The CDR3 runs 15 residues. V was trimmed by 4 bases and J by 2 bases, leaving 12 bases between them. CDR3: CASSVTNGPYNEQFF. In DNA form, the CDR3 reads TGTGCCAGCAGTGTAACGAATGGACCCTACAATGAGCAGTTCTTC.

Of note for this clone: This same CDR3 is encoded by further DNA sequences in the sample. CDR3 region: CASSIRRNTEAFF. For the CDR3, the DNA is TGTGCCAGTAGTATCCGGAGAAACACTGAAGCTTTCTTT. V is TRBV19 and J is TRBJ1-1; D not resolved. The germline V and J ends were trimmed by 3 bases and 2 bases, with 7 bases remaining between them. Germline CDR1 LNHDA, CDR2 SQIVND (reference sequence). The CDR3 runs 13 residues.

This chain links TRBV27 with TRBJ2-3; 7 bases agree with TRBD1. Germline V gives CDR1 MNHEY, CDR2 SMNVEV (reference sequence). The junction had 5 bases not matched to a gene; V was cut back by 9 bases and J by 2 bases. The CDR3 totals 13 residues. In DNA, the CDR3 is TGTGCCAGTAGGGACAGACTCACAGATACGCAGTATTTT. Protein: CASRDRLTDTQYF.

The chain uses TRBV11-2 and TRBJ2-7, with D possibly being TRBD2 (6 bases). Germline lookup yields CDR1 SGHAT and CDR2 FQNNGV. The CDR3 has 13 amino acids. Trimming stripped 3 bases from V and 3 bases from J, with 9 bases between. CDR3 residues: CASSFSGSYEQYF. The CDR3 DNA sequence: TGTGCCAGCAGCTTTTCCGGGAGCTACGAGCAGTACTTC.

This sequence joins TRBV6-1 and TRBJ1-2; D uncertain. The CDR3 covers 13 residues. V lost 3 bases to trimming and J lost 7 bases, with 12 bases between them. Germline lookup yields CDR1 MNHNS and CDR2 SASEGT. This CDR3 reads CASSDRLGSGYTF. DNA for the CDR3: TGTGCCAGCAGTGACAGGCTGGGGAGTGGCTACACCTTC.

This clone was observed a few times. The chain combines TRBV30 with TRBJ1-2; tentative D call: TRBD1 (5 bases). Between the trimmed V and J ends, which lost 0 bases and 5 bases, there was a span of 16 bases. This CDR3 is built from 15 residues. Germline V gene data show CDR1 as GTSNPN and CDR2 as SVGIG (reference sequence). The CDR3 sequence is CAWSVVTASVYGYTF. The CDR3 nucleotides read TGTGCCTGGAGTGTGGTGACAGCTTCAGTTTATGGCTACACCTTC.

The chain links TRBV5-1 to TRBJ2-1, with 7 positions matching TRBD2. There are 15 residues in the CDR3. V lost 2 bases and J lost 0; bases outside the gene matches: 2. Germline CDR1 SGHRS, CDR2 YFSETQ. The CDR3 region has the DNA TGCGCCAGCAGCTTAGCGGGGCCCTCCTACAATGAGCAGTTCTTC. Residues: CASSLAGPSYNEQFF.

The CDR3 protein is CASSGGLAGGRGEQFF. The CDR3 region has the DNA TGCGCCAGCAGCGGGGGACTAGCGGGAGGTAGAGGTGAGCAGTTCTTC. The chain recombines TRBV5-1 with TRBJ2-1; TRBD2 matches 15 bases. With V trimmed by 4 bases and J by 9 bases, 8 bases remained unmatched. The CDR3 is 16 residues long. Germline V lookup: CDR1 SGHRS, CDR2 YFSETQ.

The V gene is TRBV19, the J gene TRBJ2-5, with 8 bases matching TRBD2. Germline assignment: CDR1 LNHDA and CDR2 SQIVND (reference sequence). The J segment lost 5 bases and the V segment lost 3 bases, leaving 2 bases of the junction unmatched. The CDR3 runs to 13 residues. The CDR3 here is CASSMGLGETQYF. The CDR3 nucleotides are TGTGCCAGTAGTATGGGACTAGGGGAGACCCAGTACTTC.

The CDR3 sequence is CATSKMTTTGPMNTEAFF. The CDR3 DNA reads as TGTGCCACCAGCAAAATGACAACGACGGGACCCATGAACACTGAAGCTTTCTTT. The chain couples TRBV15 to TRBJ1-1, with D perhaps matching TRBD1 (5 bases). Germline values: CDR1 LNHNV, CDR2 YYDKDF (reference sequence). This CDR3 contains 18 residues. The V end lost 4 bases, the J end lost 0 bases, and 21 bases lay between the germline ends.

The chain carries TRBV9 and TRBJ2-1, with D hard to call. The CDR3 is 13 residues long. CDR1 is SGDLS, CDR2 YYNGEE, per germline. Deletions cut 0 bases from V and 1 base from J, with 2 bases between. The CDR3 reads CASSVGSYNEQFF. In DNA, the CDR3 is TGTGCCAGCAGCGTAGGATCCTACAATGAGCAGTTCTTC.

In nucleotides, the CDR3 is TGTGCTGATGCGTGGGCAGGGGGTAGGGATGAGCAGTTCTTC. It encodes CADAWAGGRDEQFF. This chain joins TRBV5-6 and TRBJ2-1, with 7 bases that match TRBD1. The CDR3 runs to 14 residues. Germline CDR1 SGHDT, CDR2 YYEEEE.

J is TRBJ2-1 and V is TRBV28; D is undetermined. The CDR3 totals 14 residues. The germline gives CDR1 MDHEN, CDR2 SYDVKM. V was shortened by 6 bases and J by 5 bases, with 14 bases between the two germline ends. The CDR3 DNA follows: TGTGCCAGCAGAGTTTGGGGTACCGACAATGAGCAGTTCTTC. Protein product: CASRVWGTDNEQFF. Full variable domain (rest looked up from reference TRBV28 and TRBJ2-1): DVKVTQSSRYLVKRTGEKVFLECVQDMDHENMFWYRQDPGLGLRLIYFSYDVKMKEKGDIPEGYSVSREKKERFSLILESASTNQTSMYLCASRVWGTDNEQFFGPGTRLTVL.

The CDR3 loop reads CASSVTGQNTEAFF. The DNA of the CDR3 is TGTGCCAGCAGTGTAACAGGACAGAACACTGAAGCTTTCTTT. The J gene is TRBJ1-1, the V gene TRBV2; D possibly corresponds to TRBD1 (5 bases). The CDR3 covers 14 residues. V dropped 4 bases and J dropped 1 base, with 10 bases sitting between them. The germline CDR1 and CDR2 sequences are SNHLY and FYNNEI.

This clone was counted a single time. The V call is TRBV19, the J call TRBJ2-1, with 7 bases that match TRBD2. The CDR3 has 18 amino acids. J was trimmed by 0 bases and V by 3 bases; bases with no gene match: 11. Looked up from germline, CDR1 is LNHDA and CDR2 is SQIVND (reference sequence). CDR3 in amino acids: CASSMNKGGPFSYNEQFF. The CDR3 bases are TGTGCCAGTAGTATGAATAAGGGAGGGCCCTTCTCCTACAATGAGCAGTTCTTC. The full variable domain, with the rest looked up from reference TRBV19 and TRBJ2-1, is DGGITQSPKYLFRKEGQNVTLSCEQNLNHDAMYWYRQDPGQGLRLIYYSQIVNDFQKGDIAEGYSVSREKKESFPLTVTSAQKNPTAFYLCASSMNKGGPFSYNEQFFGPGTRLTVL.

J is TRBJ2-7 and V is TRBV28; 8 bases fit TRBD1. This CDR3 comprises 14 residues. Germline V gene lookup returns CDR1 MDHEN and CDR2 SYDVKM. Trimming took 2 bases from V and 6 from J; bases not matched to a gene: 6. DNA for the CDR3: TGTGCCAGCAGTTTAACCGACAGGGGTGGCGAGCAGTACTTC. Its protein product is CASSLTDRGGEQYF.

This clone has just one count. DNA for the CDR3: TGCAGCGCGAAGGGGGCGACTAATGAAAAACTGTTTTTT. This gives the protein CSAKGATNEKLFF. The chain uses TRBV29-1 and TRBJ1-4; 7 nucleotides match TRBD1. Germline CDR1 and CDR2: SQVTM and ANQGSEA. With V trimmed by 7 bases and J by 2 bases, 4 bases remained unmatched. CDR3 size: 13 residues.

The chain couples TRBV4-1 to TRBJ2-3; no clear D gene. CDR1 and CDR2 from the germline V gene are MGHRA and YSYEKL. The CDR3 length is 14 residues. The V end lost 1 base, the J end lost 1 base, and 6 bases lay between the germline ends. This chain's CDR3 is CASSQVFRTDTQYF. DNA for the CDR3: TGCGCCAGCAGCCAAGTCTTCCGCACAGATACGCAGTATTTT.

V and J are TRBV9 and TRBJ1-3; no reliable D call. Between the trimmed V and J ends, which lost 3 bases and 2 bases, there was a span of 9 bases. The CDR3 is 14 residues long. Germline CDR1 reads SGDLS; CDR2 reads YYNGEE. The CDR3 bases are TGTGCCAGCAGCGGGGCTTTCCCTGGAAACACCATATATTTT. Translated: CASSGAFPGNTIYF.

The CDR3, as DNA: TGTGCCACCAGCAGAGATAGGGGCACAGATACGCAGTATTTT. Its translation: CATSRDRGTDTQYF. This chain joins TRBV15 and TRBJ2-3; unclear D gene. The CDR3 is made up of 14 amino acids. Germline V gene sequence: CDR1 LNHNV, CDR2 YYDKDF (reference sequence). Trimming left V 0 bases short and J 1 base short, with 5 bases between.

The genes are TRBV25-1 and TRBJ2-5; D is perhaps TRBD1 (6 bases). The V and J ends lost 4 bases and 5 bases respectively, with 8 bases between them. The CDR3 runs 12 residues. Germline CDR1 and CDR2: MGHDK and SYGVNS. The CDR3 loop reads CASSVRGETQYF. CDR3 nucleotide sequence: TGTGCCAGCAGTGTTAGGGGGGAGACCCAGTACTTC. The whole variable domain, remainder taken from reference TRBV25-1 and TRBJ2-5, is EADIYQTPRYLVIGTGKKITLECSQTMGHDKMYWYQQDPGMELHLIHYSYGVNSTEKGDLSSESTVSRIRTEHFPLTLESARPSHTSQYLCASSVRGETQYFGPGTRLLVL.

The V and J genes are TRBV23-1 and TRBJ1-1, with D tentatively TRBD1 (5 bases). TRBV23-1 is an ORF, and what it does is uncertain. V gave up 3 bases and J gave up 1 base, with 15 bases separating them. The CDR3 has 16 residues. CDR3 DNA sequence: TGCGCCAGCAGTCATCCAGGGAGAAGCAAGAACACTGAAGCTTTCTTT. Translation gives CASSHPGRSKNTEAFF.

This chain links TRBV7-2 with TRBJ1-1, with D unresolved. V was trimmed by 5 bases and J by 1 base, leaving 11 bases between them. From germline, CDR1 is SGHTA and CDR2 FQGNSA. The CDR3 extends over 14 amino acids. The CDR3 DNA follows: TGTGCCAGCAGCCCCCTCATGGGGAACACTGAAGCTTTCTTT. Its protein product is CASSPLMGNTEAFF. The full variable domain, in which reference TRBV7-2 and TRBJ1-1 provide the parts outside the CDR3, is GAGVSQSPSNKVTEKGKDVELRCDPISGHTALYWYRQSLGQGLEFLIYFQGNSAPDKSGLPSDRFSAERTGGSVSTLTIQRTQQEDSAVYLCASSPLMGNTEAFFGQGTRLTVV.

The chain uses TRBV19 and TRBJ2-3; D is unresolved. The V gene's germline CDR1 is LNHDA and CDR2 SQIVND (reference sequence). This CDR3 has 14 amino acids. Trimming took off 9 bases at V and 2 bases at J, with 15 bases between the two ends. The CDR3 loop reads CASRFAASTDTQYF. The CDR3 coding sequence is TGTGCCAGCAGATTTGCAGCATCCACAGATACGCAGTATTTT.

The V gene is TRBV7-9, the J gene TRBJ1-2, with no clear D. CDR3 length: 14 residues. V shed 1 base and J shed 8 bases, with 14 bases lying between them. Germline loops: CDR1 SEHNR, CDR2 FQNEAQ (reference sequence). The CDR3 nucleotides read TGTGCCAGCAGCTTAGAAAGGGCGGCGCTGGGCTACACCTTC. It encodes CASSLERAALGYTF.

The chain employs TRBV19 and TRBJ2-1; D is possibly TRBD2 (6 bases). The CDR3 runs 15 residues. CDR1 and CDR2 (germline): LNHDA, SQIVND (reference sequence). V dropped 6 bases and J dropped 3 bases, with 15 bases sitting between them. The CDR3 nucleotides are TGTGCCAGTAGCACTCGGGGGTTCCGCTACAATGAGCAGTTCTTC. Translated, it gives CASSTRGFRYNEQFF.